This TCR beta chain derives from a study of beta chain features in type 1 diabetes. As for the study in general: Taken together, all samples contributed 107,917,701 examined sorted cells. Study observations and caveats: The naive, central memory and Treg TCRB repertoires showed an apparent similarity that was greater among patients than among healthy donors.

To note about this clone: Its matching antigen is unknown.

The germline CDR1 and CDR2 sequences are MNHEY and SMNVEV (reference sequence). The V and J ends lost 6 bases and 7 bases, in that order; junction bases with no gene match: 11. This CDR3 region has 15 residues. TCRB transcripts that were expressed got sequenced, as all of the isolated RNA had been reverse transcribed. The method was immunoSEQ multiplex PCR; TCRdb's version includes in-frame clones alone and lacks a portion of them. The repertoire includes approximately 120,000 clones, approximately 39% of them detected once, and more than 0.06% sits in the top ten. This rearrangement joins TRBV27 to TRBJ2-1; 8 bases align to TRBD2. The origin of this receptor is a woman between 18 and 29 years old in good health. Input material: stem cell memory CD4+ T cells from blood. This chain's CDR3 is CASRILGTSRNEQFF. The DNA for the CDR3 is TGTGCCAGCAGGATATTAGGGACTAGTAGGAATGAGCAGTTCTTC.